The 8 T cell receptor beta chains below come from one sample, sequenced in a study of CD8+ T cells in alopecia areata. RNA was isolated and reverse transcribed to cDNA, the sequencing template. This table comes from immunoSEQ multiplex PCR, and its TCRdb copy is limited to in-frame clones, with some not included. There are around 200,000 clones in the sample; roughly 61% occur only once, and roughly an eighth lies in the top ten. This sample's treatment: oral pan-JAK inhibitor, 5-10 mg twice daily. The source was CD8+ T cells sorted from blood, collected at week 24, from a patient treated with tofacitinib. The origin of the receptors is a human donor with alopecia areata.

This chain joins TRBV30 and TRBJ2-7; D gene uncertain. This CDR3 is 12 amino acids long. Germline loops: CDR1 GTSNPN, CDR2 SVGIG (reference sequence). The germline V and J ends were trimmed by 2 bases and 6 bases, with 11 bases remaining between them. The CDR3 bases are TGTGCCTGGAGTAACCCCCGGATCGAGCAGTACTTC. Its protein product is CAWSNPRIEQYF.

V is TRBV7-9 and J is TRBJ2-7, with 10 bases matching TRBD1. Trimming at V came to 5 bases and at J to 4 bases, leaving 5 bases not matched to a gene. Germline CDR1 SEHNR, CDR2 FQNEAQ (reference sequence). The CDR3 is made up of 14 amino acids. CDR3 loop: CASSPPGQGYEQYF. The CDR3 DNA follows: TGTGCCAGCAGCCCTCCGGGACAGGGGTACGAGCAGTACTTC.

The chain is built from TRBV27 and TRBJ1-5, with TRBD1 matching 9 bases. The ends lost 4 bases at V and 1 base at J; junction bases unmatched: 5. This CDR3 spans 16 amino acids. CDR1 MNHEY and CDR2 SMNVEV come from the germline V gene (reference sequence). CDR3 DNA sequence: TGTGCCAGCAGTTGGGCCGGGACAGGGAGCAATCAGCCCCAGCATTTT. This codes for CASSWAGTGSNQPQHF.

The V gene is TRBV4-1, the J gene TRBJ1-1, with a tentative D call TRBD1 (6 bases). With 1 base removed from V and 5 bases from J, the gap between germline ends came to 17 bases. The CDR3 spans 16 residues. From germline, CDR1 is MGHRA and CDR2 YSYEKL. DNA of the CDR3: TGCGCCAGCAGCCAAGGTTTCGCCAGGGGTGATACTGAAGCTTTCTTT. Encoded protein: CASSQGFARGDTEAFF.

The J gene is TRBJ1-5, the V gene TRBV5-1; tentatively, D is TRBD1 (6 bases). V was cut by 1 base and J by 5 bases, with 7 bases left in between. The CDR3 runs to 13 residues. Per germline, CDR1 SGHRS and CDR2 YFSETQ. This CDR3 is CASSLTGYQPQHF. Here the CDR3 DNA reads TGCGCCAGCAGCTTGACAGGGTATCAGCCCCAGCATTTT.

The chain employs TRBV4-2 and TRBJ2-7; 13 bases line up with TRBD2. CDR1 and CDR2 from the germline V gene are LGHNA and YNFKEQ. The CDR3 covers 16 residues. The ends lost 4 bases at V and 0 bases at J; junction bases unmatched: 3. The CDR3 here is CASSPLAGGPSYEQYF. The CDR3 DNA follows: TGTGCCAGCAGCCCACTAGCGGGGGGGCCCTCCTACGAGCAGTACTTC.

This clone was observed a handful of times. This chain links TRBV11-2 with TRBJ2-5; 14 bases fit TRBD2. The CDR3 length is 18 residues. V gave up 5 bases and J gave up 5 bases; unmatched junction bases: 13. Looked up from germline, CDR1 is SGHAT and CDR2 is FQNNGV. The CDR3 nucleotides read TGTGCCAGCAGCCATCCCGGGACTAGCGGGGGAGTCGGGGAGACCCAGTACTTC. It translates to CASSHPGTSGGVGETQYF.

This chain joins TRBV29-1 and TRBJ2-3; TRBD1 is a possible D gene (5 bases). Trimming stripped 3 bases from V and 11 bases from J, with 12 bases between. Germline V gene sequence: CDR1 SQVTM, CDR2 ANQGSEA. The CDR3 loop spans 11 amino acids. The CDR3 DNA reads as TGCAGCGTTGATGAGGACACCAGGCAGTATTTT. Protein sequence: CSVDEDTRQYF.